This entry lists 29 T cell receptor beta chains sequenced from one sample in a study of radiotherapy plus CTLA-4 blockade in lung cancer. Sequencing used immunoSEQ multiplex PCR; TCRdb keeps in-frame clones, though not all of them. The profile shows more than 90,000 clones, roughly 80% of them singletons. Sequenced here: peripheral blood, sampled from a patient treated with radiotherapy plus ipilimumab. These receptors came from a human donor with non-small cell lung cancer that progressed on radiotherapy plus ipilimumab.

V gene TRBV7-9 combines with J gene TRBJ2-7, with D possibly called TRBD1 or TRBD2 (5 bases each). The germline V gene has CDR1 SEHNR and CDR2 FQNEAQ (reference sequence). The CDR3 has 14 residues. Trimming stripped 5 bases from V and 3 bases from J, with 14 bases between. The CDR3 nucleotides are TGTGCCAGCAGCCCACCCGGGGCAATCTACGAGCAGTACGTC. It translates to CASSPPGAIYEQYV.

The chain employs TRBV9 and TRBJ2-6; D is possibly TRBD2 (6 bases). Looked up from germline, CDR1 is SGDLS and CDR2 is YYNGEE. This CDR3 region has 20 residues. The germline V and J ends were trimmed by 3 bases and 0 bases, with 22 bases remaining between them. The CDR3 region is CASSGPGSGLKSSGANVLTF. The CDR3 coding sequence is TGTGCCAGCAGCGGGCCGGGTTCGGGACTGAAGAGCTCTGGGGCCAACGTCCTGACTTTC.

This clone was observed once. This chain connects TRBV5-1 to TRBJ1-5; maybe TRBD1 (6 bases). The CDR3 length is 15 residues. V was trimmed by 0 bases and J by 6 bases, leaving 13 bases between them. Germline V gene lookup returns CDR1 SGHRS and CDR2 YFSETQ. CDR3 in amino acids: CASSLVPGAGQPQHF. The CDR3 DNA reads TGCGCCAGCAGCTTGGTTCCGGGGGCGGGTCAGCCCCAGCATTTT.

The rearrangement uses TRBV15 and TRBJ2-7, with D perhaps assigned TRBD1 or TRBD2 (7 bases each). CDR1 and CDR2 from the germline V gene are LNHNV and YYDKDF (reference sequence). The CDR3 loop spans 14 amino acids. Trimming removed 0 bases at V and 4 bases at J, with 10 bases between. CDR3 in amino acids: CATSRDRGGYEQYF. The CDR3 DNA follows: TGTGCCACCAGCAGAGACAGGGGGGGTTACGAGCAGTACTTC.

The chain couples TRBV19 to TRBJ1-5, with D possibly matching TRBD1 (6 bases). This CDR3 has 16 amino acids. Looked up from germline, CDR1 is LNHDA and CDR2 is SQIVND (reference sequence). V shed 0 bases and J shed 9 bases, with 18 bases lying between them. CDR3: CASSIDGRRGQGPQHF. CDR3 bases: TGTGCCAGTAGTATAGATGGCCGGCGGGGGCAGGGGCCCCAGCATTTT.

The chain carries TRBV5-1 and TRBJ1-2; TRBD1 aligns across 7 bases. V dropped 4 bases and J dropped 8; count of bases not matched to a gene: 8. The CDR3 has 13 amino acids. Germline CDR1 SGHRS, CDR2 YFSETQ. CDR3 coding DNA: TGCGCCAGCAGCCAACAGGGGACGGGAGGCTACACCTTC. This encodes CASSQQGTGGYTF.

CDR3 sequence reads: CASRLGGGEQPQHF. The CDR3, as DNA: TGTGCCAGCAGATTAGGGGGGGGAGAACAGCCCCAGCATTTT. J is TRBJ1-5 and V is TRBV28; perhaps TRBD1 as D (6 bases). Trimming removed 6 bases from V and 7 bases from J, with 16 bases in between. The CDR3 sequence is 14 residues long. The V gene's germline CDR1 is MDHEN and CDR2 SYDVKM.

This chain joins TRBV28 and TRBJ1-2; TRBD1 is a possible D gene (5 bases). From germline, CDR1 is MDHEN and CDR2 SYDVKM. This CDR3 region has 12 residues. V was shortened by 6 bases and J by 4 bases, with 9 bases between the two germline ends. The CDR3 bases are TGTGCCAGCAGGGCAGGGAGCTATGGCTACACCTTC. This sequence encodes CASRAGSYGYTF.

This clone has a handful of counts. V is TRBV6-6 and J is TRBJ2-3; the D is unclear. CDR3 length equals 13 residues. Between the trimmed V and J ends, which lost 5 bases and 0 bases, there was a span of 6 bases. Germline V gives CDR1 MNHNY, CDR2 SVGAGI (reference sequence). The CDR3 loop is CASSQLSTDTQYF. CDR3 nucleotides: TGTGCCAGCAGTCAACTAAGCACAGATACGCAGTATTTT.

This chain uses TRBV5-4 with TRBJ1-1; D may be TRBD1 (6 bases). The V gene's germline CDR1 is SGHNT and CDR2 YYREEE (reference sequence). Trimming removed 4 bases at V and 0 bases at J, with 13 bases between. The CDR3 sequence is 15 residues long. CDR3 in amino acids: CASSPLGGMNTEAFF. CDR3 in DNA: TGTGCCAGCAGCCCGTTGGGGGGCATGAACACTGAAGCTTTCTTT.

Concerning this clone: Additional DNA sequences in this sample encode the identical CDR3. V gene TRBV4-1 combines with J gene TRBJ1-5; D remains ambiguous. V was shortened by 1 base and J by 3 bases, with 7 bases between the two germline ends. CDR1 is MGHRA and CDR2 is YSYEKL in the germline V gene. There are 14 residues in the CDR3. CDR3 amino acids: CASSQGSANQPQHF. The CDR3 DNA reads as TGCGCCAGCAGCCAAGGTTCAGCCAATCAGCCCCAGCATTTT.

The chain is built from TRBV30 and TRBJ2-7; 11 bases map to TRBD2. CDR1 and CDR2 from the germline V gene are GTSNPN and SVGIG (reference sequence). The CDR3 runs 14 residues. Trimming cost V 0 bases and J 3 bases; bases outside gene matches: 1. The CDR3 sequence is CAWSVGTSGYEQYV. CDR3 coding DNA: TGTGCCTGGAGTGTAGGGACTAGCGGCTACGAGCAGTACGTC.

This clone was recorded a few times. This CDR3 is CASSLGTTSVWPQHF. The CDR3 coding sequence is TGTGCCAGCAGCCTAGGGACGACCTCAGTATGGCCCCAGCATTTT. The chain employs TRBV7-8 and TRBJ1-5; the D gene is possibly TRBD1 (5 bases). This CDR3 is 15 amino acids long. V shed 5 bases and J shed 9 bases, with 20 bases lying between them. Germline V gene lookup returns CDR1 SGHVS and CDR2 FQNEAQ.

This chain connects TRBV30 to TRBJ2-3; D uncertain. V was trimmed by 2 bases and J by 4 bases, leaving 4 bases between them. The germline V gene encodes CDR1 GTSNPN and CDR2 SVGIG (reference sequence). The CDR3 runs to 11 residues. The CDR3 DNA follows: TGTGCCTGGAGTCGAGCAGATACGCAGTATTTT. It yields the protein CAWSRADTQYF.

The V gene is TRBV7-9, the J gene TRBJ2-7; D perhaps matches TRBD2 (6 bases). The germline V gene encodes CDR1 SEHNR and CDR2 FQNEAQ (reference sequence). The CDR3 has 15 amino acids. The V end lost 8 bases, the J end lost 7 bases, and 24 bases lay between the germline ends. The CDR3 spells CASGLASTRTPEQYF. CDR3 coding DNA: TGTGCCAGCGGGCTAGCGAGTACCCGAACCCCGGAGCAGTACTTC.

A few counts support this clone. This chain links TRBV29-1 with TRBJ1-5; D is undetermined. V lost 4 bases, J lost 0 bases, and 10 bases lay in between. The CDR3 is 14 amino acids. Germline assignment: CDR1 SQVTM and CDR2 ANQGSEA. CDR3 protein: CSVVTGLSNQPQHF. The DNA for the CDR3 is TGCAGCGTTGTGACGGGCCTTAGCAATCAGCCCCAGCATTTT. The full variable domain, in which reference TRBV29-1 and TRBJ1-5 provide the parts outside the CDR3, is SAVISQKPSRDICQRGTSLTIQCQVDSQVTMMFWYRQQPGQSLTLIATANQGSEATYESGFVIDKFPISRPNLTFSTLTVSNMSPEDSSIYLCSVVTGLSNQPQHFGDGTRLSIL.

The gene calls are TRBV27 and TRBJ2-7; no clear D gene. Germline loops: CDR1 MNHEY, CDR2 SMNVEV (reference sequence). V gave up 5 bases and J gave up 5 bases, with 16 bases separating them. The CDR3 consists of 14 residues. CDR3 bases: TGTGCCAGCAGTCCAGACGACTTGAGGAACGAGCAGTACGTC. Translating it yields CASSPDDLRNEQYV.

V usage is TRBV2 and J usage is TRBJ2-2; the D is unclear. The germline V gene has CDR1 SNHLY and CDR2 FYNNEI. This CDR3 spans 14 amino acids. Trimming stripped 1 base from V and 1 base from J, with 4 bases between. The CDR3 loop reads CASSEVGNTGELFF. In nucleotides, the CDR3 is TGTGCCAGCAGTGAAGTTGGGAACACCGGGGAGCTGTTTTTT.

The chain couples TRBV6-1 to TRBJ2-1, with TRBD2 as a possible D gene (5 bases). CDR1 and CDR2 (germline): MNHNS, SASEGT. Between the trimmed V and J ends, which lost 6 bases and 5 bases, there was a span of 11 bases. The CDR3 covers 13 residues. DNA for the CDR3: TGTGCCAGCAGCTCACGGGGAAACAATGAGCAGTTCTTC. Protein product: CASSSRGNNEQFF.

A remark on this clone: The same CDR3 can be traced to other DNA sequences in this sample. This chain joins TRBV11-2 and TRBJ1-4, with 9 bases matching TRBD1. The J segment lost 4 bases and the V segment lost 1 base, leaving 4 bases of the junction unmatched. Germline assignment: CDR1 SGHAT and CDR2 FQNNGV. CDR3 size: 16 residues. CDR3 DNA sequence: TGTGCCAGCAGCTTAGCGACAGGGGGGGTTAATGAAAAACTGTTTTTT. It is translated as CASSLATGGVNEKLFF.

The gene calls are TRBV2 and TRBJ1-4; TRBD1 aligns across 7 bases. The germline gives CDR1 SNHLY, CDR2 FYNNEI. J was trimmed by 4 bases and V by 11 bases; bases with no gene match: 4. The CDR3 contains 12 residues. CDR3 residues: CADRDSNEKLFF. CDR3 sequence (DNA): TGTGCCGACCGGGACAGTAATGAAAAACTGTTTTTT.

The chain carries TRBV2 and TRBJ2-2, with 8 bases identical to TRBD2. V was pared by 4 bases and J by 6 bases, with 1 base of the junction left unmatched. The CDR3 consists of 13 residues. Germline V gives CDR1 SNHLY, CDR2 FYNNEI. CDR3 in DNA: TGTGCCAGCAGTGCGCGGGAGGCCGGGGAGCTGTTTTTT. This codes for CASSAREAGELFF.

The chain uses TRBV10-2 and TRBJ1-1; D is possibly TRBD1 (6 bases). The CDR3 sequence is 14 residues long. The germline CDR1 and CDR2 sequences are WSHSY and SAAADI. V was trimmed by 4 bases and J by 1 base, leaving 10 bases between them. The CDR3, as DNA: TGCGCCAGCAGTGTGGGGGGCACGAACACTGAAGCTTTCTTT. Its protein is CASSVGGTNTEAFF.

The CDR3 nucleotides read TGTGCCAGCAGTTTCACAGGGGGAGGGACTGAAGCTTTCTTT. Its protein is CASSFTGGGTEAFF. This sequence joins TRBV27 and TRBJ1-1; 8 bases line up with TRBD1. Germline lookup yields CDR1 MNHEY and CDR2 SMNVEV (reference sequence). V trimming: 3 bases; J trimming: 5 bases; junction bases outside the gene matches: 5. The CDR3 is 14 residues long.

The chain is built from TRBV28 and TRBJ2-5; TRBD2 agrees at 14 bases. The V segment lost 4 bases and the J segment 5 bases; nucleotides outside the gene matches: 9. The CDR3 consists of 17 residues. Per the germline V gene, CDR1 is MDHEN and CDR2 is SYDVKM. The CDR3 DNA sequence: TGTGCCAGCAGTTCACCGGGACTAGCGGGAGTAAGGGAGACCCAGTACTTC. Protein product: CASSSPGLAGVRETQYF.

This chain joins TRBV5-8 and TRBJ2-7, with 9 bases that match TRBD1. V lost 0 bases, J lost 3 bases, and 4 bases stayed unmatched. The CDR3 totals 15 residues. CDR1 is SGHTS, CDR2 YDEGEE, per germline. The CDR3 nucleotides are TGTGCCAGCAGCTTGGCCGGGACAGGGAACTACGAGCAGTACTTC. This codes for CASSLAGTGNYEQYF.

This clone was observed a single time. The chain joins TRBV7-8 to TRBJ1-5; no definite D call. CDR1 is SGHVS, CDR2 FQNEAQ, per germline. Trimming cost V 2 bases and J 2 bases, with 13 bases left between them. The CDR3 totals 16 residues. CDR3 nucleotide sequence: TGTGCCAGCAGCTTATTGATATGGGTCGGCAATCAGCCCCAGCATTTT. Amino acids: CASSLLIWVGNQPQHF.

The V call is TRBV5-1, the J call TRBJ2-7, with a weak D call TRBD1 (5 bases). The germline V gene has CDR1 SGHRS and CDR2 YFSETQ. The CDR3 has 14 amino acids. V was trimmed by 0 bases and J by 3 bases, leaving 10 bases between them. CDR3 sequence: CASSLAPGHYEQYF. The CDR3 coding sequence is TGCGCCAGCAGCTTGGCTCCAGGACACTACGAGCAGTACTTC.

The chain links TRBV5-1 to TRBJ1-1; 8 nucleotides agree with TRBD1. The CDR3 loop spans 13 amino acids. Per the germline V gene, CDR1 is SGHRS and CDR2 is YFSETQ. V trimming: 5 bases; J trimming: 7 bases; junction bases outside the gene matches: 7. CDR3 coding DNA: TGCGCCAGCAGAAATACAGGGGGTGTTGAAGCTTTCTTT. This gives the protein CASRNTGGVEAFF.